A single T cell receptor (beta chain) is shown here with its context. Its antigen is still unknown. Base qualities were left out, and no much larger clone turns up one base away. V and J lose 2 bases and 5 bases, and a span of 13 bases separates them. CDR1 LNHDA and CDR2 SQIVND were looked up in the germline V gene (reference sequence). Spanning cysteine to phenylalanine, the CDR3 consists of 14 amino acids. The only DNA kept is the CDR3, 42 bases in frame from the first base. The sample is drawn from a study of blood T cell repertoires in COVID-19 (TCRdb year 2020). Notes on the research overall: Collaborator samples came from the United States, Italy and Spain and covered acute and convalescent phases of COVID-19. Subjects who had been exposed to COVID-19, were actively infected with it, or had recovered from it provided the deeply sampled blood TCRbeta repertoires that made up the dataset. The material from the prospective study consisted of cDNA or gDNA derived from T cells, B-cell-depleted T cells, or PBMCs. A de-identified subject ID, COVID-19 status, age in years and sex were almost always included in the sample metadata. The repertoires were made available in a free public database intended to serve as a resource for research on the immune response to SARS-CoV-2. Where available, HLA class I and class II types were obtained from metadata supplied by the sample provider rather than from assay-based typing. Samples came from the ongoing ImmuneRACE study (first 160 participants) plus 1,254 subjects from 6 global collaborators.

Participants in the prospective study were aged about 18 to 95 years, lived in some 24 United States geographic areas, and enrolled through a virtual design. In the prospective study, cohorts were assigned on the basis of participant-reported clinical history obtained from a screening survey and a study questionnaire. For ImmuneRACE Cohort 3, a participant was defined as recovered based on two consecutive negative NP/OP PCR tests, clearance by a healthcare professional, or resolution of symptoms. Mobile phlebotomists in the prospective study collected whole blood, serum and a nasopharyngeal or oropharyngeal swab from every participant. Prospective study participants could optionally give additional blood draws and questionnaires over a roughly 2-month period. Before DNA extraction, blood samples from the prospective study were shipped at room temperature or frozen. Results and caveats for the whole study, not just this receptor: The amount of clinical and demographic metadata varied by source and participant and was provided uncurated.

The immunoSEQ Assay, a bias-controlled multiplex PCR, was used to amplify TCRbeta CDR3 regions from genomic DNA. On the authors' methods: The number of nucleated cells in each sample was estimated from the amplification of reference gene primers within the assay. Sequence reads were collapsed and filtered to measure the absolute abundance of every unique TCRbeta CDR3 rearrangement. For each sample, productive Simpson clonality was calculated as the square root of Simpson's diversity index across productive rearrangements. This immuneACCESS table, as held by TCRdb, lists in-frame sequences with V and J called but not all clones. Of the missing ones, under half trace to an unresolved V gene in checked studies; the others have no known cause. Clone size and V and J calls were adopted from that table, with D and trimming inferred from the DNA. Across this sample there are fewer than 500,000 clones, with about 90% seen only once. The ten most abundant clones make up roughly 0.7% of the sample.

Recombination linked TRBV19 to TRBJ2-7; matching of 7 bases hints at TRBD2 as the D gene. Sequencing used PBMCs or T cells enriched from blood (not recorded which). The source is a woman between 18 and 29 years old who had recovered from COVID-19. The base sequence is TGTGCCAGTAGTATAAGCCGGGGGGCGGACGAGCAGTACTTC. Its protein reads: CASSISRGADEQYF.